This T cell receptor (beta chain) stems from a study of T cell responses to AZD1222 COVID-19 vaccine. About the research overall: Investigators merged groups given second doses at roughly 4 or roughly 12 weeks.

The V end lost 5 bases, the J end lost 7 bases, and 13 bases lay between the germline ends. The germline V gene encodes CDR1 SGHRS and CDR2 YFSETQ. CDR3 length: 13 residues. Assay used: immunoSEQ multiplex PCR; TCRdb lists only in-frame clones, some missing. The repertoire holds about 140,000 clones, with roughly 85% as singletons. The chain links TRBV5-1 to TRBJ2-1; D is perhaps TRBD1 (6 bases). Sequences were derived from peripheral blood, sampled on day 0 of AZD1222 vaccination. The clonotype comes from an adult in good health. The CDR3 nucleotides are TGCGCCAGCAGGCCAGGGGAACAGAATGAGCAGTTCTTC. Encoded protein: CASRPGEQNEQFF.